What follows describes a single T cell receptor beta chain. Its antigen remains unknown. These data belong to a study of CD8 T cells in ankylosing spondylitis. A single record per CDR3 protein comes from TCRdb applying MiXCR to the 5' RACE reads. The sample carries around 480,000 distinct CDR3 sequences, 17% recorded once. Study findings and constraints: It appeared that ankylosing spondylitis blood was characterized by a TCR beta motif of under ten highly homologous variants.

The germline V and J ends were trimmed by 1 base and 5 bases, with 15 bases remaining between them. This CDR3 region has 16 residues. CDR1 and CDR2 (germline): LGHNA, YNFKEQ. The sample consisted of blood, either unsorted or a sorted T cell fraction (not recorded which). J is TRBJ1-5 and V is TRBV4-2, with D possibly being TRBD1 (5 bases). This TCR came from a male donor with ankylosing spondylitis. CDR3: CASSQASGGLDQPQHF. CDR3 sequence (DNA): TGTGCCAGCAGCCAAGCGTCTGGGGGTCTCGATCAGCCCCAGCATTTT.